This TCR beta chain was observed in a study of breast tumors, draining lymph nodes, adjacent tissues. In TCRdb, the multiplex PCR reads were re-called with MiXCR into one record per CDR3 protein. The sample includes under 300,000 distinct CDR3 sequences, 34% of them seen just once. In this sample, this clonotype turned up once. The antigen is not known. Trimming at V came to 5 bases and at J to 4 bases, leaving 9 bases not matched to a gene. There are 17 residues in the CDR3. Germline V lookup: CDR1 SGHAT, CDR2 FQNNGV. Study outcomes and limitations: The lymph node origin of tumor T cells was framed as consistent with a hypothesis, not demonstrated. Findings are consistent with lymph node origin and intratumoral expansion of most tumor T cells. Tumors had less TCR diversity than lymph nodes, more than nontumor tissue.

Samples came from axillary lymph nodes draining the breast cancer. The V call is TRBV11-2, the J call TRBJ2-5; the match to TRBD2 covers 14 bases. Sequencing was done on a sample of axillary lymph node tissue. The clonotype comes from a female donor with breast cancer. Some clones in this sample may be carry-over from other donors' samples. CDR3 residues: CASSPTGLAGEGETQYF. The DNA for the CDR3 is TGTGCCAGCAGCCCCACGGGACTAGCGGGGGAAGGAGAGACCCAGTACTTC.